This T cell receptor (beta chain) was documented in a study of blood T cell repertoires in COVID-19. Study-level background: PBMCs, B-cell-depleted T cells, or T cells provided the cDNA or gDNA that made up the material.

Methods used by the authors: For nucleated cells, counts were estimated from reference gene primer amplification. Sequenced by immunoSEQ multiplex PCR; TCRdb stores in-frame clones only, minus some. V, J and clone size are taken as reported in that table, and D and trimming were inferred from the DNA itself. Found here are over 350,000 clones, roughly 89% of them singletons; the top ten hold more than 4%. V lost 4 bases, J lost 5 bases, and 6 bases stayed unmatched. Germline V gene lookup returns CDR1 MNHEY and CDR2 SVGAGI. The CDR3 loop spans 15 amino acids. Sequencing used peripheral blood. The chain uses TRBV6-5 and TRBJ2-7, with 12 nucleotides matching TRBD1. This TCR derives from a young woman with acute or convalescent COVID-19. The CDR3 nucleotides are TGTGCCAGCAGTTTGGGGGGACAGGGGGCTCACGAGCAGTACTTC. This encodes CASSLGGQGAHEQYF.